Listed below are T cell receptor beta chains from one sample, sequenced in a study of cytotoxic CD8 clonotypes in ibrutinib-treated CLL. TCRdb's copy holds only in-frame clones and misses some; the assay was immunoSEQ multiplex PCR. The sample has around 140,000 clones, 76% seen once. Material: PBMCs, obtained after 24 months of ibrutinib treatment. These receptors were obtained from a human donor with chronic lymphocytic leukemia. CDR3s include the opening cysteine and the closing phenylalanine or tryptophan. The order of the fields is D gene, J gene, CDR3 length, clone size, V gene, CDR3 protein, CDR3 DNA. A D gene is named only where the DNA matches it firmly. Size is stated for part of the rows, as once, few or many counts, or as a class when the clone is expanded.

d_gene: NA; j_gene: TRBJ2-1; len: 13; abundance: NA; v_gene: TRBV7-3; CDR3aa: CASASGGPDEQFF; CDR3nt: TGTGCCAGCGCGTCCGGAGGGCCCGATGAGCAGTTCTTC
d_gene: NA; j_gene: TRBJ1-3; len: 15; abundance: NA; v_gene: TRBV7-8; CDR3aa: CASSPLGFSGNTIYF; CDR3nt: TGTGCCAGCAGTCCCCTGGGGTTTTCTGGAAACACCATATATTTT
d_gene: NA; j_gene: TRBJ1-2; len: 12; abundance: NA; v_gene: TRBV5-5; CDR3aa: CASSLENYGYTF; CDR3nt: TGTGCCAGCAGCTTGGAGAACTATGGCTACACCTTC
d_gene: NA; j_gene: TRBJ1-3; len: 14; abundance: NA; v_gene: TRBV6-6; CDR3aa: CASSYGRSGNTIYF; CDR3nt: TGTGCCAGCAGTTACGGCAGGTCTGGAAACACCATATATTTT
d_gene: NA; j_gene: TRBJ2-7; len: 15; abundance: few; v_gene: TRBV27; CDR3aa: CASSLYRGDSSEQYF; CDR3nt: TGTGCCAGCAGTTTATATCGGGGGGACAGCTCCGAGCAGTACTTC
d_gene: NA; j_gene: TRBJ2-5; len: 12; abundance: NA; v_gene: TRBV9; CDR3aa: CASSVGAGAQYF; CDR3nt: TGTGCCAGCAGCGTGGGGGCGGGAGCCCAGTACTTC
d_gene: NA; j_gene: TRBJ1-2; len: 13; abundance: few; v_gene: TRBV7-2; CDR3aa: CASSSDMGYGYTF; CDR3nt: TGTGCCAGCAGCTCCGACATGGGCTATGGCTACACCTTC
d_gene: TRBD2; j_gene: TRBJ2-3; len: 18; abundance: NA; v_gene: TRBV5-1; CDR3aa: CASSRAGTSGAPTDTQYF; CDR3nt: TGCGCCAGCAGCCGAGCCGGGACTAGCGGGGCCCCCACAGATACGCAGTATTTT
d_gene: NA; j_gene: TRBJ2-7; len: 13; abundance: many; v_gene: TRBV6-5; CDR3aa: CASAQWQAYEQYF; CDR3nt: TGTGCCAGTGCCCAGTGGCAGGCCTACGAGCAGTACTTC
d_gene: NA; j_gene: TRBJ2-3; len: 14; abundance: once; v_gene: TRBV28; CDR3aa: CASRGDTPWDTQYF; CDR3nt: TGTGCCAGCAGGGGGGACACCCCGTGGGATACGCAGTATTTT
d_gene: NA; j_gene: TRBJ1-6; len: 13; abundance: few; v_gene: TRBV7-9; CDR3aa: CASSLDALSPLHF; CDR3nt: TGTGCCAGCAGCTTAGATGCCCTTTCACCCCTCCACTTT
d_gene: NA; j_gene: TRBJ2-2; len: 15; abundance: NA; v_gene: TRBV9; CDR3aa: CASSVAQLNTGELFF; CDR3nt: TGTGCCAGCAGCGTAGCTCAATTGAACACCGGGGAGCTGTTTTTT
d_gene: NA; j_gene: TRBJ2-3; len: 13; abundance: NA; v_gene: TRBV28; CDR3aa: CASSLVWADTQYF; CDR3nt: TGTGCCAGCAGTTTAGTGTGGGCAGATACGCAGTATTTT
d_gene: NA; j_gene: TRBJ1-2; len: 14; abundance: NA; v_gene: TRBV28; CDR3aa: CASSSPTAGYGYTF; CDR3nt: TGTGCCAGCAGTTCCCCGACGGCTGGCTATGGCTACACCTTC
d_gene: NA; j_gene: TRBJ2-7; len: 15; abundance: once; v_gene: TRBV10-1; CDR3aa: CANRLGGPSSYEQYF; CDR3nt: TGCGCCAACAGGTTGGGAGGCCCTAGCTCCTACGAGCAGTACTTC
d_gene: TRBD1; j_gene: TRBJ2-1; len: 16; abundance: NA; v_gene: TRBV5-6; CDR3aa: CASSSGTGSPEDEQFF; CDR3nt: TGTGCCAGCAGCTCCGGGACAGGGAGCCCTGAGGATGAGCAGTTCTTC
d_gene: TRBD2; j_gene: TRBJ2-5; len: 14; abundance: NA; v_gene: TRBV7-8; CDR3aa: CASSPGGGRETQYF; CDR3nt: TGTGCCAGCAGCCCCGGGGGGGGGCGCGAGACCCAGTACTTC
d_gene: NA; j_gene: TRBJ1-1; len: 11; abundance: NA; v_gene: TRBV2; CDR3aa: CASSDIGPPFF; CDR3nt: TGTGCCAGCAGTGACATTGGGCCTCCTTTCTTT
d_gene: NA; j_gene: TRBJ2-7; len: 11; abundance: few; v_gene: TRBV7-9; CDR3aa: CASSPLGEQYF; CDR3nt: TGTGCCAGCAGCCCCCTGGGCGAGCAGTACTTC
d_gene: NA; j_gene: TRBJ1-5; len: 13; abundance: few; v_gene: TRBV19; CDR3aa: CASSIQENQPQHF; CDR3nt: TGTGCCAGTAGTATTCAGGAAAATCAGCCCCAGCATTTT
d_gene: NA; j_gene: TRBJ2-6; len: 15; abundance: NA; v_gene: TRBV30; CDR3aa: CAWRPAARGANVLTF; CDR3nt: TGTGCCTGGAGACCAGCGGCCCGGGGGGCCAACGTCCTGACTTTC
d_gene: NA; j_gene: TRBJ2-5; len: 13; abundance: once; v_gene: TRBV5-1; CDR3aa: CASSWGTEETQYF; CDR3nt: TGCGCCAGCAGCTGGGGGACTGAAGAGACCCAGTACTTC
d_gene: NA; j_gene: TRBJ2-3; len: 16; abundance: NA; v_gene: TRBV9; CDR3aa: CASSVGGVGGWDTQYF; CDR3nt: TGTGCCAGCAGCGTAGGCGGAGTAGGGGGATGGGATACGCAGTATTTT
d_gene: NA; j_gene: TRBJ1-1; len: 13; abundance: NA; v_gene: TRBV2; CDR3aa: CASSVGEHTEAFF; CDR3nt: TGTGCCAGCAGTGTGGGGGAACACACTGAAGCTTTCTTT
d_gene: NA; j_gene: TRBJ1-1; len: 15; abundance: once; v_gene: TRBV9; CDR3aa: CASSVVGGRGTEAFF; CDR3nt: TGTGCCAGCAGCGTAGTCGGGGGGCGCGGCACTGAAGCTTTCTTT
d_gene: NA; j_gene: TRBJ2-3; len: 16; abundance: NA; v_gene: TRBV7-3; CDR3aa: CASSLMSTPGTDTQYF; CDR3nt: TGTGCCAGCAGCTTAATGTCTACCCCGGGCACAGATACGCAGTATTTT
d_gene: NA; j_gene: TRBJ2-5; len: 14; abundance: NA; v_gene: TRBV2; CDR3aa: CASSAGGQGETQYF; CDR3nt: TGTGCCAGCAGCGCTGGGGGGCAGGGGGAGACCCAGTACTTC
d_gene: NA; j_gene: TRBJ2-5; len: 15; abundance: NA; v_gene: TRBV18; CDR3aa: CASSPPNRAQETQYF; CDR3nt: TGTGCCAGCTCACCACCGAACAGGGCCCAAGAGACCCAGTACTTC
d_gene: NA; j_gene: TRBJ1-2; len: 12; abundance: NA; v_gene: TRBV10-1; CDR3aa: CASSEGGNGYTF; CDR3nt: TGCGCCAGCAGTGAGGGAGGAAATGGCTACACCTTC
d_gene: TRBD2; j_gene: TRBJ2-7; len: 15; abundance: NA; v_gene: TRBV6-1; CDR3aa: CASSQLSSGAYEQYF; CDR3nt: TGTGCCAGCAGCCAACTGTCTAGCGGGGCCTACGAGCAGTACTTC
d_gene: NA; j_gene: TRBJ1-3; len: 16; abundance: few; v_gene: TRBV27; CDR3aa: CASSLFGPRGGNTIYF; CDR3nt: TGTGCCAGCAGTTTATTTGGGCCGAGGGGTGGAAACACCATATATTTT
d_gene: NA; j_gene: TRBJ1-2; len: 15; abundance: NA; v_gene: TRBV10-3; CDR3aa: CAISEIDTPSGGYTF; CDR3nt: TGTGCCATCAGTGAAATCGATACCCCCTCGGGAGGCTACACCTTC
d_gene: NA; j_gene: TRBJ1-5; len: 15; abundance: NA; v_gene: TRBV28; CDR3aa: CASSTNDGTNQPQHF; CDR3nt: TGTGCCAGCAGTACGAACGACGGGACCAATCAGCCCCAGCATTTT
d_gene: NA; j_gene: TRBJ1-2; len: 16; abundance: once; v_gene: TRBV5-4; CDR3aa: CASSRPGTDANYGYTF; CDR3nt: TGTGCCAGCAGCCGGCCCGGGACGGACGCTAACTATGGCTACACCTTC
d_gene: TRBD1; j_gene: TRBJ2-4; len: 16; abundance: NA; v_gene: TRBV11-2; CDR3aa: CASSPLTGGMRNIQYF; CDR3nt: TGTGCCAGCAGCCCCTTAACAGGGGGAATGAGGAACATTCAGTACTTC
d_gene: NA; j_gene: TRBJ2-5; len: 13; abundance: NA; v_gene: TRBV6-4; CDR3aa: CASSVEHQETQYF; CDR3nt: TGTGCCAGCAGCGTGGAACACCAAGAGACCCAGTACTTC
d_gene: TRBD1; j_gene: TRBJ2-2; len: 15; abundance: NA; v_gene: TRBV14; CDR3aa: CASSRGTGDTGELFF; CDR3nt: TGTGCCAGCAGCCGCGGGACAGGAGACACCGGGGAGCTGTTTTTT
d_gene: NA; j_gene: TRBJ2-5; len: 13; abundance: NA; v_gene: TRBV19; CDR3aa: CASRRTGIETQYF; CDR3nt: TGTGCCAGTAGAAGAACAGGGATTGAGACCCAGTACTTC
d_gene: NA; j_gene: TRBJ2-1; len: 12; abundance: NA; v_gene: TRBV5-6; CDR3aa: CASSRSPVEQFF; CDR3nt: TGTGCCAGCAGCCGGTCCCCCGTTGAGCAGTTCTTC
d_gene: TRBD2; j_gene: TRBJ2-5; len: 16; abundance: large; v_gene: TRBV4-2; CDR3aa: CASSQDPAGTQETQYF; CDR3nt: TGTGCCAGCAGCCAAGACCCAGCGGGGACTCAAGAGACCCAGTACTTC
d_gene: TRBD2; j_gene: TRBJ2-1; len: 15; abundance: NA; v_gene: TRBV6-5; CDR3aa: CASSYGASGYNEQFF; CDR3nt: TGTGCCAGCAGTTACGGGGCTAGCGGGTACAATGAGCAGTTCTTC